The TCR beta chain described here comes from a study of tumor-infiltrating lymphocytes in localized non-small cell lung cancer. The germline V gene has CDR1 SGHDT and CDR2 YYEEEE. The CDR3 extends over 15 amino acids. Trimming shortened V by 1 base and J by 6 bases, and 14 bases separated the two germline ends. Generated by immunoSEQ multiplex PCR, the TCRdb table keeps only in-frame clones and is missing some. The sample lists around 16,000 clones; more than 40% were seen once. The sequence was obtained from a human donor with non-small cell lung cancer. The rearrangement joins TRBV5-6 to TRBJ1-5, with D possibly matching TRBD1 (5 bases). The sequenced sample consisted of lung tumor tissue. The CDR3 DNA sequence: TGTGCCAGCAGCTTGCTTTCAACAGGAGGTCAGCCCCAGCATTTT. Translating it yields CASSLLSTGGQPQHF.